The rows below give T cell receptor beta chains drawn from one sample of a study of blood T cell repertoires in COVID-19. Clones were read by immunoSEQ multiplex PCR, and TCRdb kept only the in-frame ones, dropping some. Of some 150,000 clones in the sample, 84% are singletons; the top ten hold less than 9.5%. Sequencing was carried out using peripheral blood. The receptor source for this set is a human donor in a cohort sampled during active COVID-19. Both conserved end residues are part of each CDR3. The D gene is left open where the match is weak. Clone sizes are given selectively: once, few, many, or a class where the clone is expanded.

d_call cdr3_length j_call v_call clone_size cdr3_nt cdr3_aa
NA 15 TRBJ2-1 TRBV9 NA TGTGCCAGCAGCCCCAAGAGGAGGGGGCCCGAGCAACAGTTCTTC CASSPKRRGPEQQFF
NA 12 TRBJ2-3 TRBV5-1 NA TGCGCCAGCAGTTTACCGGGAGATACGCAGTATTTT CASSLPGDTQYF
NA 15 TRBJ2-3 TRBV14 NA TGTGCCAGCAGCCAAGGATATACAGGGACAGATACGCAGTATTTT CASSQGYTGTDTQYF
TRBD1 15 TRBJ2-3 TRBV19 NA TGTGCCAGTAGTATAGCTACAGGGGATCCAGATACGCAGTATTTT CASSIATGDPDTQYF
NA 16 TRBJ2-3 TRBV4-1 NA TGCGCCAGCAGCCAAGATACGGGAGCTAGCACAGATACGCAGTATTTT CASSQDTGASTDTQYF
TRBD2 16 TRBJ2-1 TRBV10-1 NA TGCGCCAGCAGTGCCGGGACTAGCGGGGGCCTCAATGAGCAGTTCTTC CASSAGTSGGLNEQFF
NA 13 TRBJ2-5 TRBV5-5 NA TGTGCCAGCAGCCCCGGGGTCCAAGAGACCCAGTACTTC CASSPGVQETQYF
NA 16 TRBJ1-5 TRBV5-6 NA TGTGCCAGCAGCTTGGGCGGCGGGGTTAGCAATCAGCCCCAGCATTTT CASSLGGGVSNQPQHF
NA 19 TRBJ2-5 TRBV5-6 once TGTGCCAGCAGCTTGAGGGGTAGCGGACCTAACACCCTCCCGGAGACCCAGTACTTC CASSLRGSGPNTLPETQYF
TRBD2 14 TRBJ2-5 TRBV7-9 NA TGTGCCAGCAACCAAGACGGGGGGGAAGAGACCCAGTACTTC CASNQDGGEETQYF
NA 14 TRBJ2-7 TRBV11-2 NA TGTGCCAGCAGCCTTATACAGGGACGCGGCGAGCAGTACTTC CASSLIQGRGEQYF
NA 15 TRBJ1-5 TRBV10-3 few TGTGCCATCAGTGAGTCGAACGCAGGCAATCAGCCCCAGCATTTT CAISESNAGNQPQHF
TRBD1 14 TRBJ1-6 TRBV7-9 NA TGTGCCAGTGAACCGGGACAGGGGAATTCACCCCTCCACTTT CASEPGQGNSPLHF
NA 14 TRBJ1-5 TRBV21-1 NA TGTGCCAGCAGCAACCATACAGTCGGTCAGCCCCAGCATTTT CASSNHTVGQPQHF
NA 17 TRBJ1-6 TRBV5-5 once TGTGCCAGCAGCCAACAGGGCCGCCGCTCCTATAATTCACCCCTCCACTTT CASSQQGRRSYNSPLHF
NA 13 TRBJ1-5 TRBV5-1 NA TGCGCCAGCAGCCGGGGAAGCAATCAGCCCCAGCATTTT CASSRGSNQPQHF
NA 12 TRBJ2-7 TRBV20-1 NA TGCAGTGCTAGTTGGCGCGGGCTGGAGCAGTACTTC CSASWRGLEQYF
NA 15 TRBJ1-2 TRBV5-1 NA TGCGCCAGCAGCCTCTCCGGGGGATCGGGGTATGGCTACACCTTC CASSLSGGSGYGYTF
NA 16 TRBJ2-3 TRBV9 NA TGTGCCAGCAGCGTAGGCTTACCCTCCTACACAGATACGCAGTATTTT CASSVGLPSYTDTQYF
NA 13 TRBJ1-5 TRBV5-6 NA TGTGCCAGCAGCTTGAGCGGGGCCCAGCCCCAGCATTTT CASSLSGAQPQHF
TRBD2 14 TRBJ2-3 TRBV11-3 few TGTGCCAGCAGCCCTGGACTAGCCGCAGATACGCAGTATTTT CASSPGLAADTQYF
TRBD1 14 TRBJ2-7 TRBV18 once TGTGCCAGCTCACCGGGGACAGGGGCCGGTGAGCAGTACTTC CASSPGTGAGEQYF
TRBD1 15 TRBJ1-1 TRBV11-2 NA TGTGCCAGCAGCTTAGGGGACAGAGTGAACACTGAAGCTTTCTTT CASSLGDRVNTEAFF
NA 16 TRBJ2-1 TRBV25-1 few TGTGCCAGCAGTGATCCAGAGAACAGGGCCTACAATGAGCAGTTCTTC CASSDPENRAYNEQFF
NA 15 TRBJ2-5 TRBV11-2 NA TGTGCCAGCAGCTTGAGGACTCGGGGAGGAGAGACCCAGTACTTC CASSLRTRGGETQYF
TRBD1 15 TRBJ2-1 TRBV7-9 NA TGTGCCAGCAGCGTAACAGGGGGCCCCTACAATGAGCAGTTCTTC CASSVTGGPYNEQFF
NA 15 TRBJ2-1 TRBV20-1 NA TGCAGTGCTAGTGCGGACAAAAGCTCCTACAATGAGCAGTTCTTC CSASADKSSYNEQFF
NA 13 TRBJ2-3 TRBV5-1 NA TGCGCCAGCAGCTCCACTAGCACAGATACGCAGTATTTT CASSSTSTDTQYF
TRBD2 14 TRBJ2-1 TRBV10-3 NA TGTGCCATCTGTCCTAGCGGGGCGTACAATGAGCAGTTCTTC CAICPSGAYNEQFF
NA 15 TRBJ2-3 TRBV3-1/TRBV3-2 NA TGTGCCAGCAGCCCTACCGGGACTTACACAGATACGCAGTATTTT CASSPTGTYTDTQYF
TRBD2 16 TRBJ2-1 TRBV9 NA TGTGCCAGCAGCCCCCGGACTAGCGGGGTCCGCAATGAGCAGTTCTTC CASSPRTSGVRNEQFF
NA 12 TRBJ1-4 TRBV6-5 NA TGTGCCAGCGGGCAGGGGCATGAAAAACTGTTTTTT CASGQGHEKLFF
NA 16 TRBJ1-1 TRBV15 NA TGTGCCACCAGCAGAGGTCGAGGTCCCCTGAGGGCTGAAGCTTTCTTT CATSRGRGPLRAEAFF
TRBD1 15 TRBJ2-2 TRBV5-1 NA TGCGCCAGCAGATGGCGGACAGGGGGCACCGGGGAGCTGTTTTTT CASRWRTGGTGELFF
TRBD1 19 TRBJ1-5 TRBV11-3 NA TGTGCCAGCAGCTGGGGTCCGGGACAGGGCTTTAAGAGCAATCAGCCCCAGCATTTT CASSWGPGQGFKSNQPQHF
TRBD1 15 TRBJ2-5 TRBV5-1 once TGCGCCAGCAGCTCATCGACAGGGGGCCCAGAGACCCAGTACTTC CASSSSTGGPETQYF
NA 15 TRBJ2-3 TRBV10-1 NA TGCGCCAGCAGTGAGGGCTTGAGGGGCACAGATACGCAGTATTTT CASSEGLRGTDTQYF
TRBD1 15 TRBJ1-6 TRBV28 NA TGTGCCAGCAGTTCCACCGACAGGGTCGGCTCACCCCTCCACTTT CASSSTDRVGSPLHF
NA 16 TRBJ2-5 TRBV3-1/TRBV3-2 few TGTGCCAGCAGCCAAGGACACCCAGTAACGCGTTGGACCCAGTACTTC CASSQGHPVTRWTQYF
TRBD1 15 TRBJ1-5 TRBV6-5 NA TGTGCCAGCATGACGGGACAGGGTGGCAATCAGCCCCAGCATTTT CASMTGQGGNQPQHF
TRBD2 16 TRBJ2-2 TRBV11-2 NA TGTGCCAGCAGCTTAGATAGCGGGGGATTTACCGGGGAGCTGTTTTTT CASSLDSGGFTGELFF
NA 12 TRBJ1-2 TRBV20-1 NA TGCAGTGCTAGTCCGGGACTACGTGGCTACACCTTC CSASPGLRGYTF
TRBD1 14 TRBJ1-5 TRBV7-9 NA TGTGCCAGCAGCCTAGGGACAGCCAATCAGCCCCAGCATTTT CASSLGTANQPQHF
NA 13 TRBJ1-5 TRBV6-5 NA TGTGCCAGCAGTTTAACAGGGTTGGTTCCCCAGCATTTT CASSLTGLVPQHF
TRBD1 15 TRBJ1-5 TRBV5-8 NA TGTGCCAGCAGCCCAAGGACAGGGGGAGGACAGCCCCAGCATTTT CASSPRTGGGQPQHF
NA 13 TRBJ2-1 TRBV7-2 NA TGTGCCAGCAGCTTAGGTCCCGGCAATGAGCAGTTCTTC CASSLGPGNEQFF
TRBD1 14 TRBJ2-7 TRBV19 NA TGTGCCAGTAGAGGACAGGTGAGCTCCTACGAGCAGTACTTC CASRGQVSSYEQYF
NA 11 TRBJ2-7 TRBV19 NA TGTGCCAGTAGTATGGGGCAGCAGTCGTACTTC CASSMGQQSYF
NA 15 TRBJ2-7 TRBV6-5 NA TGTGCCAGCAGACTGTCGTGGGGGGGCGGGAACGAGCAGTACTTC CASRLSWGGGNEQYF
TRBD1 14 TRBJ1-2 TRBV25-1 NA TGTGCCAGCAGCCTTGGGGACAGGCTATATGGCTACACCTTC CASSLGDRLYGYTF
TRBD1 15 TRBJ2-7 TRBV7-9 NA TGTGCCAGCAGCTTTAGGGGACAGGGGGACTACGAGCAGTACTTC CASSFRGQGDYEQYF
TRBD1 15 TRBJ1-2 TRBV7-9 NA TGTGCCAGCAGCTCTACGGACAGGGATGTAGGTGGCTACACCTTC CASSSTDRDVGGYTF
NA 14 TRBJ1-6 TRBV5-1 NA TGCGCCAGCAGTCCGACAGATCCCAATTCACCCCTCCACTTT CASSPTDPNSPLHF
NA 17 TRBJ1-3 TRBV3-1/TRBV3-2 NA TGTGCCAGCAGCCAAGCTCCCACACTAACTCTTGGAAACACCATATATTTT CASSQAPTLTLGNTIYF
TRBD1 16 TRBJ1-2 TRBV6-6 NA TGTGCCAGCAGTTACACGGGACAGGGTCGCGACTATGGCTACACCTTC CASSYTGQGRDYGYTF
TRBD1 15 TRBJ1-2 TRBV5-6 many TGTGCCAGCAGCCGGACAGGGCCCATTAATTATGGCTACACCTTC CASSRTGPINYGYTF
TRBD2 15 TRBJ2-7 TRBV5-8 NA TGTGCCAGCAGCAAGGGACTAGCGGGGATTAACGAGCAGTACTTC CASSKGLAGINEQYF
NA 14 TRBJ2-5 TRBV11-2 once TGTGCCAGCAGCTTCCAGCCCCGGGGAGAGACCCAGTACTTC CASSFQPRGETQYF